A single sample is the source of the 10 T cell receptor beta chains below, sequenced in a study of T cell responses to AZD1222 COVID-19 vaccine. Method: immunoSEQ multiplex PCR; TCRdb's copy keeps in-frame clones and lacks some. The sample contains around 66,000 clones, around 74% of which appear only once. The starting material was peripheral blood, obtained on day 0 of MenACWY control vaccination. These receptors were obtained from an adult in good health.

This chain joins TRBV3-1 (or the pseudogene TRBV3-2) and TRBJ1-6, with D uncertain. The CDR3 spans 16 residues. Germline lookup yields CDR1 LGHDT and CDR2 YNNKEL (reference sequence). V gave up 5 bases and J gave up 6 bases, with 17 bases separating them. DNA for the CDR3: TGTGCCAGCAGCTCCTCGAGGCGAGTCCTTAATTCACCCCTCCACTTT. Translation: CASSSSRRVLNSPLHF.

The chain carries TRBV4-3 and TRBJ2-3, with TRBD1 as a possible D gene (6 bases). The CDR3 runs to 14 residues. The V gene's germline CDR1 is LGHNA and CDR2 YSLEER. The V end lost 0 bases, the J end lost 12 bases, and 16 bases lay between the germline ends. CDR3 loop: CASSQDTSRTDQYF. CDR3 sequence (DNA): TGCGCCAGCAGCCAAGATACGTCCAGGACAGATCAGTATTTT.

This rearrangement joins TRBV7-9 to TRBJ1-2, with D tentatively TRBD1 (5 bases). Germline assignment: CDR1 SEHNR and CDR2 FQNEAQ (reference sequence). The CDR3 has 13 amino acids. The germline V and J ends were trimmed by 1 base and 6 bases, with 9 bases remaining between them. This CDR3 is CASSLVGTDGYTF. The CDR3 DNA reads TGTGCCAGCAGCTTAGTGGGGACTGATGGCTACACCTTC.

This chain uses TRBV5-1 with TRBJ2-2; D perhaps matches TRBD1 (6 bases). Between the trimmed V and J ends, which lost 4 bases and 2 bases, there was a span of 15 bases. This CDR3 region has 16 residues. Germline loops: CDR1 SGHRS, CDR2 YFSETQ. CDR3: CASSLGQNPNTGELFF. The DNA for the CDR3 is TGCGCCAGCAGCCTAGGACAGAATCCTAACACCGGGGAGCTGTTTTTT.

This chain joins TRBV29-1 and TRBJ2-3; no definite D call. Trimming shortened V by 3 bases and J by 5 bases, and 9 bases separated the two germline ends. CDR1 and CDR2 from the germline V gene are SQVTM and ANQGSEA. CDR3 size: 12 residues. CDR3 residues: CSVDSNGDTQYF. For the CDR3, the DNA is TGCAGCGTTGACAGTAACGGAGATACGCAGTATTTT.

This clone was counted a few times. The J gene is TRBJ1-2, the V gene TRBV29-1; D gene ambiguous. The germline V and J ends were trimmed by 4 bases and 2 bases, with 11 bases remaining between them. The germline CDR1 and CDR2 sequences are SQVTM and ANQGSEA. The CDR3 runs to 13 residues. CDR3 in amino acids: CSVGGGYNYGYTF. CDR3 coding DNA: TGCAGCGTTGGTGGCGGCTACAACTATGGCTACACCTTC. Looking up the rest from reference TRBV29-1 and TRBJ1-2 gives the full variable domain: SAVISQKPSRDICQRGTSLTIQCQVDSQVTMMFWYRQQPGQSLTLIATANQGSEATYESGFVIDKFPISRPNLTFSTLTVSNMSPEDSSIYLCSVGGGYNYGYTFGSGTRLTVV.

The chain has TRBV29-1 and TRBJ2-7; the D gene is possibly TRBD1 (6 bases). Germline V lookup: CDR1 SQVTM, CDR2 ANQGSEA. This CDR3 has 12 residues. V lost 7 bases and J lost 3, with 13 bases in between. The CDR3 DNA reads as TGCAGCGGAGGGCAGGGGTTCTACGAGCAGTACTTC. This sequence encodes CSGGQGFYEQYF.

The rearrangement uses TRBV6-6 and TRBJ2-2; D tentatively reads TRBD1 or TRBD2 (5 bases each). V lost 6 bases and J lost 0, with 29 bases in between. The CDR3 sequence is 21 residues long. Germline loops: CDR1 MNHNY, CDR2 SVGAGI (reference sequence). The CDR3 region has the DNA TGTGCCAGCAGCAGCCTAGGGGCTGGAGGTACAGTTTTTTCGAACACCGGGGAGCTGTTTTTT. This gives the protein CASSSLGAGGTVFSNTGELFF.

The CDR3 reads CASSPAIGEQYF. The CDR3 nucleotides read TGTGCCAGCAGCCCGGCGATAGGCGAGCAGTACTTC. The chain recombines TRBV28 with TRBJ2-7; D is uncertain. The CDR3 totals 12 residues. The V gene's germline CDR1 is MDHEN and CDR2 SYDVKM. Trimming removed 6 bases from V and 6 bases from J, with 12 bases in between.

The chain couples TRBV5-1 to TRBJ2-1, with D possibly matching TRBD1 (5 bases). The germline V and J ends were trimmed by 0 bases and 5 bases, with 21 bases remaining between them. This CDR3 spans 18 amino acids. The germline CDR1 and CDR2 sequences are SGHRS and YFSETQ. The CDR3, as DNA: TGCGCCAGCAGCTTGGTGGGATTGGGCAGGGCAATTAACAATGAGCAGTTCTTC. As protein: CASSLVGLGRAINNEQFF. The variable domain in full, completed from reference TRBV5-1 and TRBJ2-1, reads KAGVTQTPRYLIKTRGQQVTLSCSPISGHRSVSWYQQTPGQGLQFLFEYFSETQRNKGNFPGRFSGRQFSNSRSEMNVSTLELGDSALYLCASSLVGLGRAINNEQFFGPGTRLTVL.